The clone carrying this TCR beta chain was seen just once. As handled by the study authors: Estimation of nucleated cell counts relied on the amplification of reference gene primers. The data were produced by immunoSEQ multiplex PCR, yet TCRdb's version contains in-frame clones alone and is incomplete. The V and J calls and clone size are taken from that table; D and trimming were inferred from the DNA. Of about 260,000 clones in the sample, 75% to 90% are singletons; the top ten hold 2.2%. The entry originates in a study of blood T cell repertoires in COVID-19. Study-wide background: Collection of acute and convalescent COVID-19 samples took place in the United States, Italy and Spain. T cells, B-cell-depleted T cells, or PBMCs provided the cDNA or gDNA that served as material.

CDR3 length: 15 amino acids. The junction had 2 bases not matched to a gene; V was cut back by 1 base and J by 4 bases. Germline CDR1 SGHVS, CDR2 FNYEAQ. This TCR derives from a woman in her forties or fifties who had recovered from COVID-19. The sample taken for sequencing was peripheral blood. The chain recombines TRBV7-6 with TRBJ2-7, with 12 bases lining up with TRBD2. CDR3 nucleotides: TGTGCCAGCAGCTTAGGGACTAGCGGGAAGTACGAGCAGTACTTC. Translated, it gives CASSLGTSGKYEQYF.